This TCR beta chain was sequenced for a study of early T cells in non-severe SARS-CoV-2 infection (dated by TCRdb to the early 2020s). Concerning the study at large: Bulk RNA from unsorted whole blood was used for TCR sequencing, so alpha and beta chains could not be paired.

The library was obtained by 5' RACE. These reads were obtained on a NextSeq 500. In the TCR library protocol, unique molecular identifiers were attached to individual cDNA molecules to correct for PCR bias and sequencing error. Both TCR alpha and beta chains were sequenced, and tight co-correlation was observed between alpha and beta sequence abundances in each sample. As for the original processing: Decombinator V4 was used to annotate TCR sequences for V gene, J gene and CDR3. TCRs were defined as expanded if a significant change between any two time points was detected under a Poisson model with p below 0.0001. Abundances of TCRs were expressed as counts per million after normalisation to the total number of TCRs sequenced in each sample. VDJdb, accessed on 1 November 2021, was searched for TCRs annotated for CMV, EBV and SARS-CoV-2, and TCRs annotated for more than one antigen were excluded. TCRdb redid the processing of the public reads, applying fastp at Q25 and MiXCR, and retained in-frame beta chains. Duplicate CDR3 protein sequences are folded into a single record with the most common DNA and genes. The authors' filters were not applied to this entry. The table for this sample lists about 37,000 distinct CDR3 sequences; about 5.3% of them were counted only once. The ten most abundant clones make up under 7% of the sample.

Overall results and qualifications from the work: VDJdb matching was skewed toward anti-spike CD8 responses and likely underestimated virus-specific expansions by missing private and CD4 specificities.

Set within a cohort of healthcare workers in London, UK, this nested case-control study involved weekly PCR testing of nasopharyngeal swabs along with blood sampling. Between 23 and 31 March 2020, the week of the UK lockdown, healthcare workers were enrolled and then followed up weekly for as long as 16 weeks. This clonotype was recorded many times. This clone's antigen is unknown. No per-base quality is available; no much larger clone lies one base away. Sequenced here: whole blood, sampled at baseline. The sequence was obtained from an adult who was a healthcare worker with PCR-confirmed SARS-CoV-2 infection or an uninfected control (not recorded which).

For the CDR3, the sequence is CASRSSYEQYV. At the DNA level, the sequence is TGTGCCAGCAGGAGCTCCTACGAGCAGTACGTC. The chain uses TRBV6-2 or TRBV6-3 and TRBJ2-7, with the D gene not confidently named. Reading from cysteine to valine, the CDR3 counts 11 amino acids. The only DNA kept is the CDR3, 33 bases in frame from the first base. A distance of 3 bases separates the germline ends of V and J, which lose 6 bases and 0 bases respectively. As encoded in the germline V gene, CDR1 is MNHEY while CDR2 is SVGEGT.